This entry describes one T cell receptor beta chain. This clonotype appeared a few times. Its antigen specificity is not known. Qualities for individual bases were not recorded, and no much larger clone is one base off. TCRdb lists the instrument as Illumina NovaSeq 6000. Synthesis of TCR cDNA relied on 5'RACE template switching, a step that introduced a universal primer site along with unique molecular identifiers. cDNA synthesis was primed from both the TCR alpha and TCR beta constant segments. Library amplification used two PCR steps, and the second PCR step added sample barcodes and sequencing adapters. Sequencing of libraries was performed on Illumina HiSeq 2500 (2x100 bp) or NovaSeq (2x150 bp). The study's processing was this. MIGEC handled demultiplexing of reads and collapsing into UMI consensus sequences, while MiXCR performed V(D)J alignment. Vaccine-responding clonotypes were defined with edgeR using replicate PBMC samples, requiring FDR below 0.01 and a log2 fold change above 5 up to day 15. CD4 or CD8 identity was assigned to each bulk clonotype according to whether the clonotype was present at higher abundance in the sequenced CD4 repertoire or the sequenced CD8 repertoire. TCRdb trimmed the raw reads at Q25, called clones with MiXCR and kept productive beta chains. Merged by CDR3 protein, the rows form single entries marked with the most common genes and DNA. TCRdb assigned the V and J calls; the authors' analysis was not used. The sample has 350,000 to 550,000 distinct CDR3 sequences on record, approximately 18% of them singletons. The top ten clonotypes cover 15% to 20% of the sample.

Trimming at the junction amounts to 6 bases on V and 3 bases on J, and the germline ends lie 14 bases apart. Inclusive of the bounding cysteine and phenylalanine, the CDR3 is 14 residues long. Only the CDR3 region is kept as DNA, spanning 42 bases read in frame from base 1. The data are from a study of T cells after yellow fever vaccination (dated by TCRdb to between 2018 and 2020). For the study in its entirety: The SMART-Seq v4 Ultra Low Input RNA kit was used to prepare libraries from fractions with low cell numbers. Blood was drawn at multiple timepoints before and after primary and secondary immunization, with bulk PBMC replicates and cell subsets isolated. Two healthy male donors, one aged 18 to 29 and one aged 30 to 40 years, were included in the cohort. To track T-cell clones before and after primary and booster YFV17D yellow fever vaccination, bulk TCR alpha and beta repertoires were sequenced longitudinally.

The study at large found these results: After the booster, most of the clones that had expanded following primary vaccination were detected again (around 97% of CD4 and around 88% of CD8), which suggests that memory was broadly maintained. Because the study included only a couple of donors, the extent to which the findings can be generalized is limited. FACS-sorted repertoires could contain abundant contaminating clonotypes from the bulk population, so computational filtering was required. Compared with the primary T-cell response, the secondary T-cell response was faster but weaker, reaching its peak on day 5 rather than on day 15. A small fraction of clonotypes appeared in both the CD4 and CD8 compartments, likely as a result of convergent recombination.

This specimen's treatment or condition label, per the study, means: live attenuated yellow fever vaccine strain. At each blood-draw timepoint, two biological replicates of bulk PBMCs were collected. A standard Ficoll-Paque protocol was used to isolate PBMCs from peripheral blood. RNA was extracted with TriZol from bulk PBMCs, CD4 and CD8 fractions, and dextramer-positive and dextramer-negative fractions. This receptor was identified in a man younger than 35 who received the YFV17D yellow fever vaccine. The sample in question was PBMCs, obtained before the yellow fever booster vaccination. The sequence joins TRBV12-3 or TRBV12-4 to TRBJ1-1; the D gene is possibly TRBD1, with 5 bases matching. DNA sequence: TGTGCCAGCAGCAACCCGGCAGGGTACACTGAAGCTTTCTTT. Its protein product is CASSNPAGYTEAFF.